This entry lists 30 T cell receptor beta chains sequenced from one sample in a study of blood T cell repertoires in COVID-19. Here immunoSEQ multiplex PCR was the method, and the copy in TCRdb shows in-frame clones only, minus some. The sample contains over 200,000 clones, 70% to 85% of which appear only once. Sequencing input: PBMCs or T cells enriched from blood (not recorded which). Every receptor here comes from a man aged 55 to 70 who had recovered from COVID-19.

The chain joins TRBV11-2 to TRBJ1-6, with 7 positions matching TRBD1. The trim removed 5 bases at V and 9 bases at J, leaving 7 bases unmatched. The CDR3 is 14 amino acids. From germline, CDR1 is SGHAT and CDR2 FQNNGV. In nucleotides, the CDR3 is TGTGCCAGCAGCCTCGACAGGGCGGCTTCACCCCTCCACTTT. Its translation is CASSLDRAASPLHF. Full variable domain (rest looked up from reference TRBV11-2 and TRBJ1-6): EAGVAQSPRYKIIEKRQSVAFWCNPISGHATLYWYQQILGQGPKLLIQFQNNGVVDDSQLPKDRFSAERLKGVDSTLKIQPAKLEDSAVYLCASSLDRAASPLHFGNGTRLTVT.

This clone was observed a few times. The J gene is TRBJ2-7, the V gene TRBV4-1, with 9 bases matching TRBD2. With V trimmed by 0 bases and J by 2 bases, 5 bases remained unmatched. The V gene's germline CDR1 is MGHRA and CDR2 YSYEKL. The CDR3 extends over 16 amino acids. This CDR3 is CASSQDPGGGAYEQYF. For the CDR3, the DNA is TGCGCCAGCAGCCAAGATCCGGGCGGGGGGGCCTACGAGCAGTACTTC.

The V gene is TRBV19, the J gene TRBJ1-2, with D unresolved. CDR3 size: 14 residues. Germline lookup yields CDR1 LNHDA and CDR2 SQIVND (reference sequence). V was cut by 4 bases and J by 0 bases, with 9 bases left in between. The CDR3 region is CASSKSAPNYGYTF. DNA of the CDR3: TGTGCCAGTAGTAAGTCAGCGCCTAACTATGGCTACACCTTC.

The table lists this clone with a few counts. The J gene is TRBJ1-1, the V gene TRBV7-2; D remains unclear. Germline V gene data show CDR1 as SGHTA and CDR2 as FQGNSA. V was shortened by 5 bases and J by 2 bases, with 9 bases between the two germline ends. The CDR3 consists of 13 residues. The CDR3 loop reads CASSTLGNTEAFF. The CDR3 DNA is TGTGCCAGCAGCACCCTAGGAAACACTGAAGCTTTCTTT. The full variable domain, rest sourced from reference TRBV7-2 and TRBJ1-1, is GAGVSQSPSNKVTEKGKDVELRCDPISGHTALYWYRQSLGQGLEFLIYFQGNSAPDKSGLPSDRFSAERTGGSVSTLTIQRTQQEDSAVYLCASSTLGNTEAFFGQGTRLTVV.

The chain joins TRBV27 to TRBJ2-3; weak D call: TRBD2 (7 bases). Germline lookup yields CDR1 MNHEY and CDR2 SMNVEV (reference sequence). Trimming pared 11 bases from V and 5 bases from J, leaving 17 bases between. The CDR3 totals 13 residues. The CDR3 DNA reads TGTGCCTCTCAGTCGGGGGGCCAAGATACGCAGTATTTT. The encoded protein is CASQSGGQDTQYF.

This chain joins TRBV27 and TRBJ2-7, with TRBD2 identical over 8 bases. The length of the CDR3 is 13 residues. J lost 6 bases, V lost 3 bases, and 4 bases had no gene match. Germline values: CDR1 MNHEY, CDR2 SMNVEV (reference sequence). CDR3 sequence reads: CASSFAGGVEQYF. The DNA of the CDR3 is TGTGCCAGCAGTTTCGCGGGGGGTGTCGAGCAGTACTTC.

V usage is TRBV24-1 and J usage is TRBJ2-7, with D possibly matching TRBD2 (6 bases). V lost 4 bases and J lost 9, with 24 bases in between. There are 16 residues in the CDR3. Germline CDR1 KGHDR, CDR2 SFDVKD. The chain's CDR3 is CATSEDRDGGFGGQYF. The CDR3 region has the DNA TGTGCCACCAGTGAAGACCGGGACGGGGGTTTCGGGGGGCAGTACTTC.

This chain connects TRBV5-1 to TRBJ1-2; D is possibly TRBD1 (6 bases). The V end lost 4 bases, the J end lost 6 bases, and 19 bases lay between the germline ends. Germline V gene data show CDR1 as SGHRS and CDR2 as YFSETQ. This CDR3 is 15 amino acids long. The CDR3 DNA sequence: TGCGCCAGCAGCCGCGAAACAGGGTCGGGCCATGGCTACACCTTC. Protein product: CASSRETGSGHGYTF.

The J gene is TRBJ2-6, the V gene TRBV4-3; D may be TRBD1 (6 bases). Trimming removed 2 bases at V and 0 bases at J, with 23 bases between. The CDR3 consists of 21 residues. Germline CDR1 reads LGHNA; CDR2 reads YSLEER. CDR3 sequence: CASSQHPSRGLFHSGANVLTF. The CDR3 coding sequence is TGCGCCAGCAGCCAACACCCATCCAGGGGTCTCTTTCACTCTGGGGCCAACGTCCTGACTTTC.

The chain joins TRBV18 to TRBJ2-7, with 7 nucleotides matching TRBD2. This CDR3 has 14 amino acids. V was pared by 2 bases and J by 1 base, with 2 bases of the junction left unmatched. CDR1 KGHSH and CDR2 LQKENI come from the germline V gene. The CDR3 protein is CASSPSGESYEQYF. CDR3 sequence (DNA): TGTGCCAGCTCACCAAGCGGGGAGTCCTACGAGCAGTACTTC.

The rearrangement joins TRBV5-1 to TRBJ2-7; 7 positions agree with TRBD1. Germline V gene sequence: CDR1 SGHRS, CDR2 YFSETQ. CDR3 length: 14 amino acids. V trimming: 3 bases; J trimming: 5 bases; junction bases outside the gene matches: 8. For the CDR3, the DNA is TGCGCCAGCAGCTCCTTGCAGGGGGACGACGAGCAGTACTTC. Translated, it gives CASSSLQGDDEQYF.

The CDR3, as DNA: TGTGCCAGCAGCTTCGGACAGGGGGCGATCACCGGGGAGCTGTTTTTT. Translated, it gives CASSFGQGAITGELFF. The genes are TRBV5-4 and TRBJ2-2; the match to TRBD1 covers 11 bases. Losses at the gene ends were 2 bases for V and 4 bases for J; bases not matched to a gene: 4. The CDR3 is 16 amino acids. CDR1 SGHNT and CDR2 YYREEE come from the germline V gene (reference sequence).

J is TRBJ1-4 and V is TRBV10-3; D might be TRBD1 (5 bases). V lost 10 bases to trimming and J lost 7 bases, with 16 bases between them. Germline CDR1 ENHRY, CDR2 SYGVKD. This CDR3 is 13 amino acids long. The CDR3 DNA sequence: TGTGCCACCAGGGCAAGGTCGGGTGAAAAACTGTTTTTT. Translation: CATRARSGEKLFF.

This clone appeared a few times. This chain connects TRBV11-2 to TRBJ2-7; perhaps TRBD1 as D (6 bases). There are 15 residues in the CDR3. The V end lost 5 bases, the J end lost 4 bases, and 18 bases lay between the germline ends. From germline, CDR1 is SGHAT and CDR2 FQNNGV. The CDR3 loop reads CASSRNRDTLYEQYF. The CDR3 DNA reads as TGTGCCAGCAGCCGCAACCGGGACACCCTATACGAGCAGTACTTC.

The chain links TRBV18 to TRBJ1-3; 9 bases match TRBD1. This CDR3 has 16 residues. Germline CDR1 and CDR2: KGHSH and LQKENI. The V segment lost 6 bases and the J segment 2 bases; nucleotides outside the gene matches: 8. This CDR3 reads CASSPGQGTTGNTIYF. Here the CDR3 DNA reads TGTGCCAGCTCTCCGGGACAGGGTACTACTGGAAACACCATATATTTT. The full variable domain, rest sourced from reference TRBV18 and TRBJ1-3, is NAGVMQNPRHLVRRRGQEARLRCSPMKGHSHVYWYRQLPEEGLKFMVYLQKENIIDESGMPKERFSAEFPKEGPSILRIQQVVRGDSAAYFCASSPGQGTTGNTIYFGEGSWLTVV.

V and J are TRBV19 and TRBJ1-2; D is ambiguous. This CDR3 contains 13 residues. Germline V CDR1 and CDR2: LNHDA, SQIVND (reference sequence). Trimming left V 5 bases short and J 2 bases short, with 9 bases between. The CDR3 DNA is TGTGCCAGTAGTTTGACATTCAACTATGGCTACACCTTC. Translating it yields CASSLTFNYGYTF.

The chain is built from TRBV25-1 and TRBJ1-3, with no clear D. Trimming shortened V by 1 base and J by 3 bases, and 10 bases separated the two germline ends. The germline V gene has CDR1 MGHDK and CDR2 SYGVNS. This CDR3 region has 15 residues. CDR3 protein: CASSESVVIGNTIYF. CDR3 coding DNA: TGTGCCAGCAGTGAATCTGTAGTGATTGGAAACACCATATATTTT. Based on the CDR3 plus reference TRBV25-1 and TRBJ1-3, the full variable domain is EADIYQTPRYLVIGTGKKITLECSQTMGHDKMYWYQQDPGMELHLIHYSYGVNSTEKGDLSSESTVSRIRTEHFPLTLESARPSHTSQYLCASSESVVIGNTIYFGEGSWLTVV.

The rearrangement uses TRBV4-2 and TRBJ1-1, with TRBD1 as a possible D gene (5 bases). CDR1 and CDR2 from the germline V gene are LGHNA and YNFKEQ. This CDR3 has 15 amino acids. V dropped 1 base and J dropped 3 bases, with 12 bases sitting between them. The chain's CDR3 is CASSQVGDVDTEAFF. The CDR3 DNA is TGTGCCAGCAGCCAAGTAGGGGATGTGGACACTGAAGCTTTCTTT.

This clone was observed a single time. The chain has TRBV7-8 and TRBJ1-1; D might be TRBD1 (5 bases). Trimming pared 5 bases from V and 4 bases from J, leaving 20 bases between. The germline CDR1 and CDR2 sequences are SGHVS and FQNEAQ. The CDR3 is 16 amino acids. CDR3 nucleotides: TGTGCCAGCAGCCCTACGGACATAGGGCGTAGCACTGAAGCTTTCTTT. This gives the protein CASSPTDIGRSTEAFF.

V is TRBV19 and J is TRBJ1-6, with 7 bases fitting TRBD1. The length of the CDR3 is 15 residues. CDR1 and CDR2 from the germline V gene are LNHDA and SQIVND (reference sequence). The J segment lost 9 bases and the V segment lost 2 bases, leaving 7 bases of the junction unmatched. The CDR3 sequence: CASSIFEGAISPLHF. As DNA, the CDR3 is TGTGCCAGTAGTATATTTGAGGGGGCGATTTCACCCCTCCACTTT.

The chain joins TRBV30 to TRBJ1-1; TRBD1 is a possible D gene (5 bases). V was cut by 4 bases and J by 1 base, with 7 bases left in between. Germline-derived CDR1 and CDR2 are GTSNPN and SVGIG (reference sequence). The CDR3 loop spans 12 amino acids. The CDR3 is CAWIRGNTEAFF. CDR3 nucleotides: TGTGCCTGGATAAGGGGGAACACTGAAGCTTTCTTT.

This clone has a handful of counts. The J gene is TRBJ1-4, the V gene TRBV15; D is ambiguous. The V end was cut by 1 base, the J end by 4 bases, with 7 bases between. Germline V gives CDR1 LNHNV, CDR2 YYDKDF (reference sequence). This CDR3 is 14 amino acids long. CDR3 bases: TGTGCCACCAGCAGAGTTGGCAATAATGAAAAACTGTTTTTT. Translated, it gives CATSRVGNNEKLFF.

The CDR3 protein is CASSTGSVNSPLHF. The DNA for the CDR3 is TGTGCCAGCAGTACAGGGTCCGTTAATTCACCCCTCCACTTT. V usage is TRBV2 and J usage is TRBJ1-6, with D possibly being TRBD1 (6 bases). This CDR3 spans 14 amino acids. Trimming left V 5 bases short and J 6 bases short, with 11 bases between. The germline gives CDR1 SNHLY, CDR2 FYNNEI.

This clone was recorded once. The same CDR3 arises from other DNA sequences in this sample as well. CDR3 DNA: TGTGCCAGCAGCTTAGCTGGGGGCCACAATGAGCAGTTCTTC. Translation: CASSLAGGHNEQFF. The chain has TRBV7-2 and TRBJ2-1; possibly TRBD1 for D (6 bases). The CDR3 is made up of 14 amino acids. Germline V gene sequence: CDR1 SGHTA, CDR2 FQGNSA. Trimming pared 0 bases from V and 5 bases from J, leaving 8 bases between.

The genes are TRBV12-5 and TRBJ2-2; 8 nucleotides line up with TRBD2. CDR1 and CDR2 (germline): LGHNT, FRNRAP. Losses at the gene ends were 3 bases for V and 5 bases for J; bases not matched to a gene: 5. The CDR3 runs to 15 residues. The DNA for the CDR3 is TGTGCTAGTGGTTTACGCGGGGGGCTTACCGGGGAGCTGTTTTTT. Translated, it gives CASGLRGGLTGELFF.

The chain couples TRBV18 to TRBJ1-6; D is unresolved. Germline V gene sequence: CDR1 KGHSH, CDR2 LQKENI. Trimming shortened V by 2 bases and J by 8 bases, and 10 bases separated the two germline ends. The CDR3 extends over 14 amino acids. CDR3 residues: CASSPGGVDSPLHF. CDR3 sequence (DNA): TGTGCCAGCTCACCAGGAGGCGTGGATTCACCCCTCCACTTT.

This clone was detected once. The rearrangement joins TRBV4-3 to TRBJ2-5; D might be TRBD2 (5 bases). Germline V CDR1 and CDR2: LGHNA, YSLEER. V shed 4 bases and J shed 5 bases, with 14 bases lying between them. This CDR3 contains 14 residues. The CDR3 DNA reads TGCGCCAGCAGCCCAACTAGAGTCTGGGAGACCCAGTACTTC. Its translation: CASSPTRVWETQYF.

The CDR3 coding sequence is TGTGCCAGCAGCTTGGAGTCCGGACAGAACAATGAGCAGTTCTTC. Protein product: CASSLESGQNNEQFF. V usage is TRBV5-8 and J usage is TRBJ2-1; a weak D match, TRBD1 (6 bases). The germline CDR1 and CDR2 sequences are SGHTS and YDEGEE. V was trimmed by 0 bases and J by 5 bases, leaving 12 bases between them. The CDR3 extends over 15 amino acids.

The chain employs TRBV5-5 and TRBJ2-7; TRBD1 matches 7 bases. Trimming took 5 bases from V and 0 from J; bases not matched to a gene: 5. The CDR3 is 14 amino acids. Germline-derived CDR1 and CDR2 are SGHKS and YYEKEE (reference sequence). Here the CDR3 reads CASRHGQVSYEQYF. The CDR3 DNA follows: TGTGCCAGCAGACATGGACAGGTCTCCTACGAGCAGTACTTC.

The rearrangement uses TRBV5-5 and TRBJ1-2; D gene uncertain. The CDR3 extends over 13 amino acids. Trimming left V 1 base short and J 1 base short, with 5 bases between. CDR1 SGHKS and CDR2 YYEKEE come from the germline V gene (reference sequence). The CDR3 nucleotides read TGTGCCAGCAGCTTGACAGTTAACTATGGCTACACCTTC. Residues: CASSLTVNYGYTF.